These 2 T cell receptor beta chains were all obtained from the same sample, sequenced in a study of T cells in Graves' hyperthyroidism and ophthalmopathy. The source material, RNA transcripts, was used to amplify TCR beta CDR3 regions. First-round RT-PCR of the TCR CDR3 relied on the HTBI primer set. TCRdb re-called the multiplex PCR reads through MiXCR, storing one row per CDR3 protein. The data hold hundreds of thousands of distinct CDR3 sequences, with about a sixth observed a single time. Sequenced: blood. These receptors came from a woman between 35 and 50 years old with Graves' ophthalmopathy.

This chain's CDR3 is CASSRGFQDSYNEQFF. Here the CDR3 DNA reads TGTGCCAGCAGTAGGGGATTTCAAGACTCCTACAATGAGCAGTTCTTC. This chain connects TRBV11-2 to TRBJ2-1; TRBD1 might be the D (5 bases). This CDR3 has 16 residues. The germline V gene encodes CDR1 SGHAT and CDR2 FQNNGV. V gave up 6 bases and J gave up 0 bases, with 15 bases separating them.

This clonotype has at least ten counts. This chain joins TRBV3-1 and TRBJ1-4; 10 nucleotides agree with TRBD1. Germline V CDR1 and CDR2: LGHDT, YNNKEL (reference sequence). The V and J ends lost 8 bases and 6 bases, in that order; junction bases with no gene match: 6. The CDR3 totals 14 residues. CDR3 bases: TGTGCCAGCGCTCGACAGGGGGCACATGAAAAACTGTTTTTT. Translated: CASARQGAHEKLFF.